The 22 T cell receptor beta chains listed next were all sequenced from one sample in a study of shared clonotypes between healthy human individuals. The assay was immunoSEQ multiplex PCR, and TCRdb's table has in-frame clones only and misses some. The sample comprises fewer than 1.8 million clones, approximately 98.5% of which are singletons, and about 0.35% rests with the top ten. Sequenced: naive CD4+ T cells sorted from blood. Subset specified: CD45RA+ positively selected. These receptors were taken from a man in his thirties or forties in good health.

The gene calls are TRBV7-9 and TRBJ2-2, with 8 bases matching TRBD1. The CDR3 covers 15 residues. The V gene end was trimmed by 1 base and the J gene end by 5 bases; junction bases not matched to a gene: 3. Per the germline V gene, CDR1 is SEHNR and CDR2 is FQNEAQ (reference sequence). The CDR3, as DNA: TGTGCCAGCAGCTTAGTGACAGGGGTGACCGGGGAGCTGTTTTTT. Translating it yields CASSLVTGVTGELFF.

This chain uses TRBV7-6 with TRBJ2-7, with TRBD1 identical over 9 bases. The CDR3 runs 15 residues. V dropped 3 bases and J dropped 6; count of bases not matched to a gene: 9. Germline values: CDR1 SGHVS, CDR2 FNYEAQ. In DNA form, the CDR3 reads TGTGCCAGCAGCTTGGGACAGGGCCGACAGGGCGAGCAGTACTTC. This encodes CASSLGQGRQGEQYF.

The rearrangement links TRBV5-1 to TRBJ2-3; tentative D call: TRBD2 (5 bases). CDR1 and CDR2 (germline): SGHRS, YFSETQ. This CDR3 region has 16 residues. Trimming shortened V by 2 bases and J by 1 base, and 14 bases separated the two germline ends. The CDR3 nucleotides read TGCGCCAGCAGCTTTCGACTACCCCTTGGCACAGATACGCAGTATTTT. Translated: CASSFRLPLGTDTQYF.

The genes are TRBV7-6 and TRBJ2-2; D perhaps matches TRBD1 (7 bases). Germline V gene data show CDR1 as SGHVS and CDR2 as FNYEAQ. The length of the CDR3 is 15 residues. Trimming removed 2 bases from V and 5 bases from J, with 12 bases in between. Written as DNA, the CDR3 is TGTGCCAGCAGCTTACAGACAGGGACTACCGGGGAGCTGTTTTTT. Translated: CASSLQTGTTGELFF.

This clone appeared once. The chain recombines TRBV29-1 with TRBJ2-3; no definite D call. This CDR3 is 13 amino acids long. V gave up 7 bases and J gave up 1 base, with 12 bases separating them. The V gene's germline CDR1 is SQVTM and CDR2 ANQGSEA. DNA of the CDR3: TGCAGCGCCGACCTTAGAGGCACAGATACGCAGTATTTT. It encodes CSADLRGTDTQYF.

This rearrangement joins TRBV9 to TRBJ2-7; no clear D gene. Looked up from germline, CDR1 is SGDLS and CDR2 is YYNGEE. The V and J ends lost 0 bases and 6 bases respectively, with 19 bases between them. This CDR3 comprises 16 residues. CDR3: CASSVEGWAKSGEQYF. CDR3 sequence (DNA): TGTGCCAGCAGCGTAGAAGGATGGGCGAAGAGTGGCGAGCAGTACTTC.

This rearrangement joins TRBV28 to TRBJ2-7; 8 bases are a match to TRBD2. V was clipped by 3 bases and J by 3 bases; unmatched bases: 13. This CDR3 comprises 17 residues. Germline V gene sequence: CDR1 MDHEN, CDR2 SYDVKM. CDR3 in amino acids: CASSFEVAGRVGYEQYF. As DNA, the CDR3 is TGTGCCAGCAGTTTTGAGGTAGCGGGAAGGGTGGGCTACGAGCAGTACTTC.

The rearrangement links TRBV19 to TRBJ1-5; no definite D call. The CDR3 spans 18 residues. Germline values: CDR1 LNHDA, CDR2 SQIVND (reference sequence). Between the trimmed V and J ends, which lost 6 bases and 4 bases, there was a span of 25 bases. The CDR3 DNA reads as TGTGCCAGTAGAAATAGGAAGTGGGCGCCGGAAGGTAATCAGCCCCAGCATTTT. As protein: CASRNRKWAPEGNQPQHF.

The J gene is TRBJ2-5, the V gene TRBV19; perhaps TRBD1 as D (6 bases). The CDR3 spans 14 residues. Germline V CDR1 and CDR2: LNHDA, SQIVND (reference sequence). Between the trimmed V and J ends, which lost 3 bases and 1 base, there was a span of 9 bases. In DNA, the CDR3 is TGTGCCAGTAGTATCACAGGGTCCCAAGAGACCCAGTACTTC. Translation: CASSITGSQETQYF.

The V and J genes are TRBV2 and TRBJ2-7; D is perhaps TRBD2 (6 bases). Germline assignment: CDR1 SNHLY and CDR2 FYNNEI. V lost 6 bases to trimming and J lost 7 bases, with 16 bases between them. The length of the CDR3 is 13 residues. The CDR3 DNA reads TGTGCCAGCAGCCCGACTAGAGGGGAGGAGCAGTACTTC. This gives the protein CASSPTRGEEQYF. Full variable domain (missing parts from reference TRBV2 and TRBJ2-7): EPEVTQTPSHQVTQMGQEVILRCVPISNHLYFYWYRQILGQKVEFLVSFYNNEISEKSEIFDDQFSVERPDGSNFTLKIRSTKLEDSAMYFCASSPTRGEEQYFGPGTRLTVT.

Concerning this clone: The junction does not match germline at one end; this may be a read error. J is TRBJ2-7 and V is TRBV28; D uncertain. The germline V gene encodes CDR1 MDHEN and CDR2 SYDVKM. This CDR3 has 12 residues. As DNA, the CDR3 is TGTGCCAGCAGTTCCGGATGGTCCCGTGGTTCCTTC. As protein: CASSSGWSRGSF.

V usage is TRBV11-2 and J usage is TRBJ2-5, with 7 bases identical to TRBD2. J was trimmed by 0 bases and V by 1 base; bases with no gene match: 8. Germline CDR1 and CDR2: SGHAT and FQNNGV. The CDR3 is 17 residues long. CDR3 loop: CASSLANLAVNQETQYF. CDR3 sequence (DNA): TGTGCCAGCAGCTTAGCGAATCTAGCGGTGAACCAAGAGACCCAGTACTTC.

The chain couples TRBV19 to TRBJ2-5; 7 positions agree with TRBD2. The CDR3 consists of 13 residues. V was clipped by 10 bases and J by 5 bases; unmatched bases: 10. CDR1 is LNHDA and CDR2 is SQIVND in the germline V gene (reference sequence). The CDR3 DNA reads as TGTGCCACCTCCCTCGGACTAGAGGAGACCCAGTACTTC. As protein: CATSLGLEETQYF.

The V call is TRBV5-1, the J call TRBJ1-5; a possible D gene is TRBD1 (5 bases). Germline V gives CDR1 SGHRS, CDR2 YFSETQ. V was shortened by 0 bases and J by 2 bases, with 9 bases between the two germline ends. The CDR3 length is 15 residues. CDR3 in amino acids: CASSLGLQGNQPQHF. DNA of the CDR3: TGCGCCAGCAGCTTGGGTTTACAGGGCAATCAGCCCCAGCATTTT. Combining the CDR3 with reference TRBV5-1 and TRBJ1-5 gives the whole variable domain KAGVTQTPRYLIKTRGQQVTLSCSPISGHRSVSWYQQTPGQGLQFLFEYFSETQRNKGNFPGRFSGRQFSNSRSEMNVSTLELGDSALYLCASSLGLQGNQPQHFGDGTRLSIL.

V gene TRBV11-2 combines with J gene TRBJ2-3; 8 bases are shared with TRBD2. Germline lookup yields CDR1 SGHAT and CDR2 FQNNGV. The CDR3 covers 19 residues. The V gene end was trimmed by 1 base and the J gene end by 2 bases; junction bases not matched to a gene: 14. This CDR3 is CASSLVFGRLGLATDTQYF. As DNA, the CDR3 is TGTGCCAGCAGCTTAGTCTTCGGCAGGTTAGGACTAGCCACAGATACGCAGTATTTT.

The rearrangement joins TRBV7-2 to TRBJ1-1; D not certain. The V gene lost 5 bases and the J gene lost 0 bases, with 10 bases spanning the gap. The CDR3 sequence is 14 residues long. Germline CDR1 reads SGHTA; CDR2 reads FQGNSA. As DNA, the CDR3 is TGTGCCAGCAGCCCACAGAGAGTGAACACTGAAGCTTTCTTT. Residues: CASSPQRVNTEAFF.

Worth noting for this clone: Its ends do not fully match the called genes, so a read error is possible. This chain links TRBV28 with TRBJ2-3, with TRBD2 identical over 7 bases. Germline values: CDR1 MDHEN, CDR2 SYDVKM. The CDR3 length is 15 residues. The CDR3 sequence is CASILSGRSTDPQYF. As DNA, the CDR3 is TGTGCCAGCATCCTCTCCGGGAGGAGCACAGATCCGCAGTATTTT. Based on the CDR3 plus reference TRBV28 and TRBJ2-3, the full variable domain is DVKVTQSSRYLVKRTGEKVFLECVQDMDHENMFWYRQDPGLGLRLIYFSYDVKMKEKGDIPEGYSVSREKKERFSLILESASTNQTSMYLCASILSGRSTDPQYFGPGTRLTVL.

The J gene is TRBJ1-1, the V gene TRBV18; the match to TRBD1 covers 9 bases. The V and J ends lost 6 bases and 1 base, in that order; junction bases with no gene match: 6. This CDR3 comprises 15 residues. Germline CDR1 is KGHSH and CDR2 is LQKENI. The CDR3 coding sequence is TGTGCCAGCTCTACAGGGGGCGCAGGGAACACTGAAGCTTTCTTT. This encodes CASSTGGAGNTEAFF. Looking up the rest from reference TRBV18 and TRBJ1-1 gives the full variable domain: NAGVMQNPRHLVRRRGQEARLRCSPMKGHSHVYWYRQLPEEGLKFMVYLQKENIIDESGMPKERFSAEFPKEGPSILRIQQVVRGDSAAYFCASSTGGAGNTEAFFGQGTRLTVV.

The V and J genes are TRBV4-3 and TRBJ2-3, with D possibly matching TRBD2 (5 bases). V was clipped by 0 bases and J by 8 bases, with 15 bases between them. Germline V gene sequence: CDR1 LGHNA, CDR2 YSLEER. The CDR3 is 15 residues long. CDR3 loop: CASSQEGRGGLTQYF. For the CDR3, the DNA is TGCGCCAGCAGCCAAGAGGGCAGAGGCGGACTTACGCAGTATTTT.

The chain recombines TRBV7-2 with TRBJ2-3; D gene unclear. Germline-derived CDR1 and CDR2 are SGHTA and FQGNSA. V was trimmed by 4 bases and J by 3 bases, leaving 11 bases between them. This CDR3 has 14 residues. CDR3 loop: CASSSRSKTDTQYF. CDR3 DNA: TGTGCCAGCAGCTCTAGGAGTAAAACAGATACGCAGTATTTT.

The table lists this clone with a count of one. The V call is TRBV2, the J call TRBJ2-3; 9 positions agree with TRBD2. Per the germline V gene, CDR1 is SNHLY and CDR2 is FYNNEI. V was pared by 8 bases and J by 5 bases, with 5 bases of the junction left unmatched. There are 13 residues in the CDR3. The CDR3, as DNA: TGTGCCAGCGGGGGACTAGCAGGAGATACGCAGTATTTT. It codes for CASGGLAGDTQYF.

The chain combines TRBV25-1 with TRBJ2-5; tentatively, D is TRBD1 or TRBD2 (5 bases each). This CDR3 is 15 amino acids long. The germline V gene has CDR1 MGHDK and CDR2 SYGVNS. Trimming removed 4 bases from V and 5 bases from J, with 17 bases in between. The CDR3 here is CASSGMGRRVETQYF. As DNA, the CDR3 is TGTGCCAGCAGTGGGATGGGACGCCGGGTGGAGACCCAGTACTTC.